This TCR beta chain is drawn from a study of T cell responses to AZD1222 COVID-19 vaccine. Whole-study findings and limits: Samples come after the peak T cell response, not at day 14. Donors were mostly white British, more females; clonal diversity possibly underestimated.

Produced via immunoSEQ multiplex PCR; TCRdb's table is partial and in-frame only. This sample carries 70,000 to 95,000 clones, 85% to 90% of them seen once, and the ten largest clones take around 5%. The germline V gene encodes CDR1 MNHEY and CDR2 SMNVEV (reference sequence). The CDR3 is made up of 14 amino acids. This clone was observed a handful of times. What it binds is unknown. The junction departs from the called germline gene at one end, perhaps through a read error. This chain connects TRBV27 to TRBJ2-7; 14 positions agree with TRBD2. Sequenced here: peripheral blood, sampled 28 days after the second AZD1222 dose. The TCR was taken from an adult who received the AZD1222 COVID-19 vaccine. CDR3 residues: CAGGLAGGSDEQYF. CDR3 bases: TGTGCGGGAGGACTAGCGGGGGGCTCCGACGAGCAGTACTTC.